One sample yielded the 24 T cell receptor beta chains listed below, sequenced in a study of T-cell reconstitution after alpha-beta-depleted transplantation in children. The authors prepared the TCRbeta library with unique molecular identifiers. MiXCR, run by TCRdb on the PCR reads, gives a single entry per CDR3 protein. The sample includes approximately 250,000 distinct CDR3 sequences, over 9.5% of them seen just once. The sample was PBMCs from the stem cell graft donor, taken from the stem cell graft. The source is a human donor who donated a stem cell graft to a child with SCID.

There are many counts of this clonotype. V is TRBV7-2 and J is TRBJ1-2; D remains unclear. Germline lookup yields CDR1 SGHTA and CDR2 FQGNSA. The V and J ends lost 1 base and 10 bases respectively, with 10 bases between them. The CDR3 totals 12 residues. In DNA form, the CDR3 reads TGTGCCAGCAGCTTAGATCCGGGAACCTACACCTTC. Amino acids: CASSLDPGTYTF.

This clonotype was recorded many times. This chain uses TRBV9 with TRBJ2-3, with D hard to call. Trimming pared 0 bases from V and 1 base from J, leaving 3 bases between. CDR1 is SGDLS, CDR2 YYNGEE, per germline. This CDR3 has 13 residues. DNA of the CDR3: TGTGCCAGCAGCGTAGAAGGCACAGATACGCAGTATTTT. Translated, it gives CASSVEGTDTQYF. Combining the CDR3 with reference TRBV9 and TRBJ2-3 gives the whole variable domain DSGVTQTPKHLITATGQRVTLRCSPRSGDLSVYWYQQSLDQGLQFLIQYYNGEERAKGNILERFSAQQFPDLHSELNLSSLELGDSALYFCASSVEGTDTQYFGPGTRLTVL.

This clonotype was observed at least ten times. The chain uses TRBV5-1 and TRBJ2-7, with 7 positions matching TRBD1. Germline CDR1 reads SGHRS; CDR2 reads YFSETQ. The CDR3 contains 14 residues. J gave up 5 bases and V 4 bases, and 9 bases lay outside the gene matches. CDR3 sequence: CASSRDRDRHEQYF. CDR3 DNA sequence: TGCGCCAGCAGCCGCGACAGGGATCGGCACGAGCAGTACTTC.

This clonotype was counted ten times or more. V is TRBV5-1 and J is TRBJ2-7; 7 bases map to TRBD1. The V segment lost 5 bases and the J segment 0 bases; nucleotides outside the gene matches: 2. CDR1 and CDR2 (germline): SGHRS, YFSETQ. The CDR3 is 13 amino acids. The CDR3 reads CASRRDSSYEQYF. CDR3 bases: TGCGCCAGCAGGAGGGACAGCTCCTACGAGCAGTACTTC.

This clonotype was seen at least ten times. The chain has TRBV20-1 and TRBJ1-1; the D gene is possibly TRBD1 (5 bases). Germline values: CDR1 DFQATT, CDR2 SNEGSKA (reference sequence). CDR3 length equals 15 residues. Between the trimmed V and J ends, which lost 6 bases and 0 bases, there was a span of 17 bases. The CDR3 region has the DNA TGCAGTGCCACAACAGGATTAATCATGAACACTGAAGCTTTCTTT. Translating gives CSATTGLIMNTEAFF.

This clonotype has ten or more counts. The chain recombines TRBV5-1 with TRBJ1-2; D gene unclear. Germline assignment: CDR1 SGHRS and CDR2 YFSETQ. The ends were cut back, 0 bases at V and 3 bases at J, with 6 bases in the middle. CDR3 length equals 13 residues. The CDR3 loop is CASSLAGDYGYTF. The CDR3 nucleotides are TGCGCCAGCAGCTTGGCTGGGGACTATGGCTACACCTTC.

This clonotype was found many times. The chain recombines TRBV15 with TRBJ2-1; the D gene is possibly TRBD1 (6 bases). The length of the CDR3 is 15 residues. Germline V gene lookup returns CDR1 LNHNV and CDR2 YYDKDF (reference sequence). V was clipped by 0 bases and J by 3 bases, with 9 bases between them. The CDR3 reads CATSRDLDSYNEQFF. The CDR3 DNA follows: TGTGCCACCAGCAGAGATTTGGACAGCTACAATGAGCAGTTCTTC.

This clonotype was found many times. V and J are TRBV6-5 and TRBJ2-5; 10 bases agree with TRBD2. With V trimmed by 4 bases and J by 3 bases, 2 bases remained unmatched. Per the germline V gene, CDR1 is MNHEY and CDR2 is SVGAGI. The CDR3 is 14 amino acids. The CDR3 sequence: CASSFGLAEETQYF. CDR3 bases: TGTGCCAGCAGTTTCGGACTAGCGGAAGAGACCCAGTACTTC.

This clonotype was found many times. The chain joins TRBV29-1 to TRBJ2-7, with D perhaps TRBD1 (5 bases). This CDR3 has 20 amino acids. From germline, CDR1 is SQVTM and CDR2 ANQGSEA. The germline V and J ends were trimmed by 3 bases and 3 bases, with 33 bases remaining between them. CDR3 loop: CSVESYSGQSDSPADYEQYF. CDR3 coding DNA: TGCAGCGTTGAGTCTTATTCTGGCCAGAGTGACAGCCCAGCTGACTACGAGCAGTACTTC.

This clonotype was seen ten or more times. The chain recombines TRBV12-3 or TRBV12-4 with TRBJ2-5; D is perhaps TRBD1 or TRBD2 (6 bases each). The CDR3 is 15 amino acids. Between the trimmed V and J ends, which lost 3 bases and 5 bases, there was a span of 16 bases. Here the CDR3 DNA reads TGTGCCAGCAGTTTCGGGGGCAGGGCGGTGGAGACCCAGTACTTC. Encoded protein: CASSFGGRAVETQYF.

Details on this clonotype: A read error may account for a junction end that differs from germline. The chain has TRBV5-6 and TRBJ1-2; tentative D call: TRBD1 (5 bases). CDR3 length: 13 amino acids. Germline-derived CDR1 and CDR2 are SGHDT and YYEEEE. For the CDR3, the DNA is TGTGCCAGCAGTCTACAGGACTACTATGGCCACACCTTC. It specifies CASSLQDYYGHTF.

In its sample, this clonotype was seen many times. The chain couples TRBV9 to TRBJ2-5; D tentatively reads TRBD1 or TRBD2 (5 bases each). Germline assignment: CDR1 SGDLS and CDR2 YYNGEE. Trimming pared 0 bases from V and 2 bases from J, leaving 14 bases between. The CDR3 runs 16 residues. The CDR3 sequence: CASSVGERGPQETQYF. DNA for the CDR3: TGTGCCAGCAGCGTAGGGGAAAGGGGACCTCAAGAGACCCAGTACTTC.

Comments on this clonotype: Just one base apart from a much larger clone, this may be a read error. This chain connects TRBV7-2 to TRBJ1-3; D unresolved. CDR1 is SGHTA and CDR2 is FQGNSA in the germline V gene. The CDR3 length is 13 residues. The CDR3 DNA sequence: TGTGCCAGCAGCCCCGGACTTGGAAACAGCATATATTTT. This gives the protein CASSPGLGNSIYF.

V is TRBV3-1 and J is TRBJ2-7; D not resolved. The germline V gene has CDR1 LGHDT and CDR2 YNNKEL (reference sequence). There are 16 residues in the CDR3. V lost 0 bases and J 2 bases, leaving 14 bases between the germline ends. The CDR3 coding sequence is TGTGCCAGCAGCCAAGAGGTCGGGCTGGTACCCTACGAGCAGTACTTC. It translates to CASSQEVGLVPYEQYF.

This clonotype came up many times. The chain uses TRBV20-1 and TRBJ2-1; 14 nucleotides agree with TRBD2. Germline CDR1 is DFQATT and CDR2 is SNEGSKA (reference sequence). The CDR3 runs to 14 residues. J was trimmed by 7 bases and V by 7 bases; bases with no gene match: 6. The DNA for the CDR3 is TGCAGTGTCCCGACTAGCGGGGGGGTGAATGAGCAGTTCTTC. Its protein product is CSVPTSGGVNEQFF.

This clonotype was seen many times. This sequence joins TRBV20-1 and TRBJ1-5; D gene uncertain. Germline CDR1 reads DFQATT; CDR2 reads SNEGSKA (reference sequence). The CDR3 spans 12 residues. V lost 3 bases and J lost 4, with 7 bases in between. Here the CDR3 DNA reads TGCAGTGCTAGCAGATTTAATCAGCCCCAGCATTTT. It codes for CSASRFNQPQHF.

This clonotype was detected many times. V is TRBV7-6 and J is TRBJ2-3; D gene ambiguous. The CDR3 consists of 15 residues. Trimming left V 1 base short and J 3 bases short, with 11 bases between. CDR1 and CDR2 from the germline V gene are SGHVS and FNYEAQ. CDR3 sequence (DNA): TGTGCCAGCAGCTTAGTATCTAATCCTACAGATACGCAGTATTTT. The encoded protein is CASSLVSNPTDTQYF.

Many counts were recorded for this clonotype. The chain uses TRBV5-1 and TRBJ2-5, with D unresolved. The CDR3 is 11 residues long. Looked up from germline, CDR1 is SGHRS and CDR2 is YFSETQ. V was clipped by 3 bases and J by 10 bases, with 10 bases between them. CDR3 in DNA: TGCGCCAGCAGCTACTCGAGTAGCCAGTACTTC. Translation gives CASSYSSSQYF.

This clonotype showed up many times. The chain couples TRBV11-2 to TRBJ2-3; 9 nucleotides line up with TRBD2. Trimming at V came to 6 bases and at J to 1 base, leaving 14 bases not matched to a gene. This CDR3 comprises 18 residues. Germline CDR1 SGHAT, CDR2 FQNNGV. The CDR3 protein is CASSRYPWLAGRTDTQYF. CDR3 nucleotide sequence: TGTGCCAGCAGTCGTTATCCCTGGCTAGCGGGGCGCACAGATACGCAGTATTTT.

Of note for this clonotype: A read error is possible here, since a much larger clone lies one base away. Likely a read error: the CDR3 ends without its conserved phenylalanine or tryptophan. The CDR3 loop is CASSLMGTQETQYY. The CDR3 DNA sequence: TGCGCCAGCAGCTTGATGGGGACGCAAGAGACCCAGTACTAC. The chain carries TRBV5-1 and TRBJ2-5; D may match TRBD1 or TRBD2 (5 bases each). V was clipped by 1 base and J by 2 bases, with 9 bases between them. Germline V gene data show CDR1 as SGHRS and CDR2 as YFSETQ. The CDR3 has 14 amino acids.

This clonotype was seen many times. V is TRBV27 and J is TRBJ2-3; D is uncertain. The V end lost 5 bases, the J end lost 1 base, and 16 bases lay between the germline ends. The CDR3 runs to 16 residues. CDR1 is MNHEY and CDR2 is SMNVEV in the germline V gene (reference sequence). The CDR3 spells CASSPPRAKGTDTQYF. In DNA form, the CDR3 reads TGTGCCAGCAGTCCCCCCCGCGCGAAGGGCACAGATACGCAGTATTTT.

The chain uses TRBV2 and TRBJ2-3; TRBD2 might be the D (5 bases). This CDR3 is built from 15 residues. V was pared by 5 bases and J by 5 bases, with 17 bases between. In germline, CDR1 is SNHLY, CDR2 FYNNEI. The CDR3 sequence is CASSWPGHREDTQYF. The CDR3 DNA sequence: TGTGCCAGCAGTTGGCCCGGCCATCGGGAAGATACGCAGTATTTT. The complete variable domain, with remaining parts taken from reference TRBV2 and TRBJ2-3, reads EPEVTQTPSHQVTQMGQEVILRCVPISNHLYFYWYRQILGQKVEFLVSFYNNEISEKSEIFDDQFSVERPDGSNFTLKIRSTKLEDSAMYFCASSWPGHREDTQYFGPGTRLTVL.

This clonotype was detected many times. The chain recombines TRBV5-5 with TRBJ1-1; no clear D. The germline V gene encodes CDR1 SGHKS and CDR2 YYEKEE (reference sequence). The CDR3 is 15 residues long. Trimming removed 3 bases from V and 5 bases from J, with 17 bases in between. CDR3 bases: TGTGCCAGCAGCTACTTACCGGGTGGGGAAACTGAAGCTTTCTTT. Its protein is CASSYLPGGETEAFF.

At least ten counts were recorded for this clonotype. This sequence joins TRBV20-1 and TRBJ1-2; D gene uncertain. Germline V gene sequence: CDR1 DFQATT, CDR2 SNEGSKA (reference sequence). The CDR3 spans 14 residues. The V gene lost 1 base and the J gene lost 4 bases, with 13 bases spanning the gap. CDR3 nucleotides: TGCAGTGCTAGAGTTGCGGCGCTTTTCTATGGCTACACCTTC. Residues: CSARVAALFYGYTF.